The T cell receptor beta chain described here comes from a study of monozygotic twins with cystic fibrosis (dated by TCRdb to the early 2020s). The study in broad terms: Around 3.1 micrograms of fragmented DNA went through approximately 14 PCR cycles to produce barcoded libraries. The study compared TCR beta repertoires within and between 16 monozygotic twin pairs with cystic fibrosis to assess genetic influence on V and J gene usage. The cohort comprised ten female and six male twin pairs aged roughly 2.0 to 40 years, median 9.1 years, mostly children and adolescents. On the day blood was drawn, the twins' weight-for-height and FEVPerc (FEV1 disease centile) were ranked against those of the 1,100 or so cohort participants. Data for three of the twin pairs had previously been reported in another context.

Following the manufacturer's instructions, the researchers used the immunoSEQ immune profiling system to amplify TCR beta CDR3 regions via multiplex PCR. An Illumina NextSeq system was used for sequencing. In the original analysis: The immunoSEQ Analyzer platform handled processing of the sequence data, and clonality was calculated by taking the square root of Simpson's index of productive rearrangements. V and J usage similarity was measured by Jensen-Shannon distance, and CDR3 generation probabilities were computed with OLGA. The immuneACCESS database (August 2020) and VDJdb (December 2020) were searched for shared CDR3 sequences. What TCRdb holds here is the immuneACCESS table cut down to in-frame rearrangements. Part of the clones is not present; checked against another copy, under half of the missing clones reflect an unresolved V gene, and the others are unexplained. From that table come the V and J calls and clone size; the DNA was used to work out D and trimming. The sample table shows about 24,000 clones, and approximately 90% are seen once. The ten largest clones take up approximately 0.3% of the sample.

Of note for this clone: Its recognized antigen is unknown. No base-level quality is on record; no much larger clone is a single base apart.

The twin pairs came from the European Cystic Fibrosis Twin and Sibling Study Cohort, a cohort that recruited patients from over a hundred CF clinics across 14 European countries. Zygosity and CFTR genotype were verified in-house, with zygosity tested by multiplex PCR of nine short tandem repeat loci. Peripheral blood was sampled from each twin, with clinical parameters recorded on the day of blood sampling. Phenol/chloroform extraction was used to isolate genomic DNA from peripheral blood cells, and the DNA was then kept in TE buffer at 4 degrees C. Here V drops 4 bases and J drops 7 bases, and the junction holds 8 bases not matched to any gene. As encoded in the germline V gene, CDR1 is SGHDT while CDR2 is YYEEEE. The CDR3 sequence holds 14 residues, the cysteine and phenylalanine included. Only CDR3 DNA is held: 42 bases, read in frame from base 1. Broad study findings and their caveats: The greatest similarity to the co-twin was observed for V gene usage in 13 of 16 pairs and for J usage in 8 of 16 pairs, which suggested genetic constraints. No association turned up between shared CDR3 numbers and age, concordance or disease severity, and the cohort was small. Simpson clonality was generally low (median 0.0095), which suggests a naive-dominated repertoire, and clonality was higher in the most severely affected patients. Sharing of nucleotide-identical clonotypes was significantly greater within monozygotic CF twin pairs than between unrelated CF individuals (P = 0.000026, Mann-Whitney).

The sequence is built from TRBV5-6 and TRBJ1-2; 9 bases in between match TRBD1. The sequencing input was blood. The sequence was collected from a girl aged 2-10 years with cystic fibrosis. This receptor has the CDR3 CASSGPGQGFGYTF. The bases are TGTGCCAGCAGCGGACCGGGACAGGGCTTTGGCTACACCTTC.